These T cell receptor beta chains were read from a single sample in a study of cytomegalovirus exposure and HLA in healthy donors. The data were produced by immunoSEQ multiplex PCR, yet TCRdb's version contains in-frame clones alone and is incomplete. Among under 200,000 clones listed, 60% to 80% were seen once. Sequenced input: PBMCs. The receptor source for this set is a woman in her forties in good health and CMV-seropositive. The CDR3 runs from the conserved cysteine through the conserved F or W. D genes are given only for firm matches. Clone size is not always given. Where it is, it says once, few, many or a class for expanded clones.

clone_size,d_call,v_call,j_call,cdr3_nt,cdr3_aa
few,-,TRBV7-2,TRBJ2-7,TGTGCCAGCAGCTTAGGTACGGGTGGTATGGGCTACGAGCAGTACTTC,CASSLGTGGMGYEQYF
-,TRBD2,TRBV7-8,TRBJ2-1,TGTGCCAGCAGCTTGGTGGGGCTAGCGGGGGGGAATGAGCAGTTCTTC,CASSLVGLAGGNEQFF
few,-,TRBV29-1,TRBJ1-2,TGCAGCGTCGGCCGGGGGGAGGATGGCTACACCTTC,CSVGRGEDGYTF
-,TRBD1,TRBV30,TRBJ1-2,TGTGCCTGGAGCGTTTCCGGACAGGGTGGCTACACCTTC,CAWSVSGQGGYTF
-,-,TRBV30,TRBJ2-3,TGTGCCTGGGGAGTGGGTCTTAGCACAGATACGCAGTATTTT,CAWGVGLSTDTQYF
-,TRBD2,TRBV7-2,TRBJ2-7,TGTGCCAGCAGCCTGAGCGGGGGTGCCTACGAGCAGTACTTC,CASSLSGGAYEQYF
-,-,TRBV28,TRBJ2-7,TGTGCCAGCAGTTCCGCCAGGCGATTAAGTTACTACGAGCAGTACTTC,CASSSARRLSYYEQYF
-,TRBD2,TRBV5-5,TRBJ2-7,TGTGCCAGCAGTTTGCTAGCGGGGGAAACCTACGAGCAGTACTTC,CASSLLAGETYEQYF
few,TRBD1,TRBV5-1,TRBJ1-1,TGCGCCAGCAGCCCAACGACAGGGTCGAACACTGAAGCTTTCTTT,CASSPTTGSNTEAFF
-,-,TRBV30,TRBJ2-2,TGTGCCTGGATGCGAAACACCGGGGAGCTGTTTTTT,CAWMRNTGELFF
-,-,TRBV7-2,TRBJ2-7,TGTGCCAGCAGCTCGTACGGTTACGAGCAGTACTTC,CASSSYGYEQYF
-,TRBD2,TRBV4-1,TRBJ2-1,TGCGCCAGCAGCCAAGCTATACTAGCGGCATACAATGAGCAGTTCTTC,CASSQAILAAYNEQFF
-,-,TRBV6-6,TRBJ1-1,TGTGCCAGCAGTTCACAGATTGTGGCTGAAGCTTTCTTT,CASSSQIVAEAFF
-,-,TRBV30,TRBJ2-1,TGTGCCTGGAGTGGGAGGGGAGACGAGCAGTTCTTC,CAWSGRGDEQFF